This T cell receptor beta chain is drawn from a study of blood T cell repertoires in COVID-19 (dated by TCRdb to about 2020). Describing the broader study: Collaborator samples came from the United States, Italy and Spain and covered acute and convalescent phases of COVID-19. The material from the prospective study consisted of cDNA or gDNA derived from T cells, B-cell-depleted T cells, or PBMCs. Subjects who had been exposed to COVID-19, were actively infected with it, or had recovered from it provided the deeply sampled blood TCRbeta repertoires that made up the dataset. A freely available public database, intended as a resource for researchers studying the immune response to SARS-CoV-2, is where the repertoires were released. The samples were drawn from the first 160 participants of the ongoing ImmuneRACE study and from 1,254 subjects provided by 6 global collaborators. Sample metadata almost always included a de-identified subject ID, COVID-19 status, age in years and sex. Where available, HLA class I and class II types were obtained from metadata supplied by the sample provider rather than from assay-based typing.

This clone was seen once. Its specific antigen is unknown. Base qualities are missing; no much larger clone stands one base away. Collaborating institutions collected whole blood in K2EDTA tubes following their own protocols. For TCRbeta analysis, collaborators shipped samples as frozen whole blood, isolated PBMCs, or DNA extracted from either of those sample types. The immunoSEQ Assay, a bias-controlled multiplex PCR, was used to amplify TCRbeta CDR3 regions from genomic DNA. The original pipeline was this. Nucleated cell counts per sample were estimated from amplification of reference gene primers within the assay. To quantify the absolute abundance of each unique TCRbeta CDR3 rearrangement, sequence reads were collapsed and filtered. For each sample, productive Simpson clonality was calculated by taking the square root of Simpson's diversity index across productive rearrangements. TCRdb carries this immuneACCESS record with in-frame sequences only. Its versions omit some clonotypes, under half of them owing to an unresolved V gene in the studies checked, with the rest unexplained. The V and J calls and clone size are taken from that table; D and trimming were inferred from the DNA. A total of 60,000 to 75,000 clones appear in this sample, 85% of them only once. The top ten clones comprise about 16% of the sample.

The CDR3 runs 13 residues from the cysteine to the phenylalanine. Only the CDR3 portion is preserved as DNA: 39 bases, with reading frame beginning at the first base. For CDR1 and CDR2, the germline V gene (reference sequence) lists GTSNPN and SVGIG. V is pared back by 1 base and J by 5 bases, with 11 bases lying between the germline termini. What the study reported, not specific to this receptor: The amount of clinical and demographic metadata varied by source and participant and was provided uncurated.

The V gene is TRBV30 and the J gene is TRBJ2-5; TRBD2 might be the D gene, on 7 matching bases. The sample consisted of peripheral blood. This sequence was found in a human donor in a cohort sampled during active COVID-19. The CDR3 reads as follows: CAWSGEGGETQYF. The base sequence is TGTGCCTGGAGTGGGGAGGGGGGGGAGACCCAGTACTTC.